These 17 T cell receptor beta chains came from one sample sequenced in a study of blood T cell repertoires in COVID-19. Clones were read by immunoSEQ multiplex PCR, and TCRdb kept only the in-frame ones, dropping some. The profile shows about 250,000 clones, 80% to 85% of them singletons. Sequencing was done on a sample of peripheral blood. The source is a middle-aged man with acute or convalescent COVID-19.

The chain employs TRBV20-1 and TRBJ2-7; 10 nucleotides match TRBD1. Trimming cost V 3 bases and J 2 bases; bases outside gene matches: 7. This CDR3 contains 15 residues. Germline CDR1 is DFQATT and CDR2 is SNEGSKA (reference sequence). The CDR3 coding sequence is TGCAGTGCTAGTGACTCGGACAGGGGGACCTACGAGCAGTACTTC. Amino acids: CSASDSDRGTYEQYF.

This chain connects TRBV6-1 to TRBJ2-7; D is possibly TRBD2 (5 bases). V was shortened by 1 base and J by 2 bases, with 12 bases between the two germline ends. The CDR3 sequence is 15 residues long. In germline, CDR1 is MNHNS, CDR2 SASEGT. The chain's CDR3 is CASSEVATGTYEQYF. Here the CDR3 DNA reads TGTGCCAGCAGTGAAGTTGCTACCGGGACCTACGAGCAGTACTTC.

V is TRBV6-4 and J is TRBJ2-1; TRBD2 agrees at 11 bases. Per germline, CDR1 MRHNA and CDR2 SNTAGT. After removal of 6 bases from V and 5 bases from J, the junction contained 6 bases not matched to a gene. The CDR3 is 15 residues long. This CDR3 is CASRSSGRADNEQFF. The DNA of the CDR3 is TGTGCCAGCAGAAGTAGCGGGAGGGCCGACAATGAGCAGTTCTTC.

This chain uses TRBV3-1 (or the pseudogene TRBV3-2) with TRBJ2-1, with 14 nucleotides matching TRBD2. The junction had 8 bases not matched to a gene; V was cut back by 3 bases and J by 4 bases. Germline V CDR1 and CDR2: LGHDT, YNNKEL (reference sequence). The length of the CDR3 is 18 residues. The CDR3 DNA reads TGTGCCAGCAGCCACCGGTCGACTAGCGGGAGGGTTTACAATGAGCAGTTCTTC. The encoded protein is CASSHRSTSGRVYNEQFF.

This clone occurred many times. This chain connects TRBV10-3 to TRBJ2-2; D unclear. The CDR3 contains 16 residues. With 0 bases removed from V and 5 bases from J, the gap between germline ends came to 13 bases. Germline V CDR1 and CDR2: ENHRY, SYGVKD. This CDR3 is CAISESNVVGTGELFF. The CDR3 DNA follows: TGTGCCATCAGTGAGTCGAATGTCGTCGGGACCGGGGAGCTGTTTTTT.

This chain links TRBV3-1 (or the pseudogene TRBV3-2) with TRBJ1-6; 8 bases map to TRBD1. V shed 3 bases, J shed 10 bases, and the junction held 8 bases outside the gene matches. The CDR3 is 15 amino acids. Per germline, CDR1 LGHDT and CDR2 YNNKEL (reference sequence). Here the CDR3 reads CASSHGQGIGSPLHF. The CDR3 bases are TGTGCCAGCAGCCACGGACAGGGTATAGGATCACCCCTCCACTTT.

The rearrangement uses TRBV7-3 and TRBJ2-6, with unresolved D. This CDR3 comprises 17 residues. Germline assignment: CDR1 SGHTA and CDR2 FQGTGA. Trimming shortened V by 1 base and J by 1 base, and 11 bases separated the two germline ends. Here the CDR3 reads CASSLNPPRSGANVLTF. The CDR3 nucleotides are TGTGCCAGCAGCTTAAACCCCCCACGGTCTGGGGCCAACGTCCTGACTTTC.

The rearrangement links TRBV7-7 to TRBJ2-5; 11 bases agree with TRBD1. The CDR3 sequence is 15 residues long. The germline V gene encodes CDR1 SSHAT and CDR2 FNYEAQ (reference sequence). V lost 5 bases and J lost 5; bases outside the gene matches: 7. As DNA, the CDR3 is TGTGCCAGCAGCATCGGACAGGGGGCTTTGGAGACCCAGTACTTC. This gives the protein CASSIGQGALETQYF. Complete variable domain (other parts from reference TRBV7-7 and TRBJ2-5): GAGVSQSPRYKVTKRGQDVTLRCDPISSHATLYWYQQALGQGPEFLTYFNYEAQPDKSGLPSDRFSAERPEGSISTLTIQRTEQRDSAMYRCASSIGQGALETQYFGPGTRLLVL.

This rearrangement joins TRBV5-4 to TRBJ2-2; D possibly corresponds to TRBD2 (5 bases). The ends were cut back, 1 base at V and 5 bases at J, with 15 bases in the middle. This CDR3 region has 16 residues. Germline CDR1 and CDR2: SGHNT and YYREEE (reference sequence). In DNA form, the CDR3 reads TGTGCCAGCAGCTTGCCCGGGGATGAGGGTACCGGGGAGCTGTTTTTT. This gives the protein CASSLPGDEGTGELFF.

In its sample, this clone was seen a few times. V gene TRBV4-1 combines with J gene TRBJ2-2; D not resolved. The CDR3 runs 13 residues. The germline V gene encodes CDR1 MGHRA and CDR2 YSYEKL. Trimming removed 0 bases from V and 6 bases from J, with 5 bases in between. CDR3 protein: CASSQEGPGELFF. Written as DNA, the CDR3 is TGCGCCAGCAGCCAAGAGGGCCCCGGGGAGCTGTTTTTT.

The V call is TRBV7-2, the J call TRBJ1-2; D is undetermined. The CDR3 loop spans 14 amino acids. Germline values: CDR1 SGHTA, CDR2 FQGNSA. Trimming left V 1 base short and J 0 bases short, with 6 bases between. CDR3 sequence: CASSLGRANYGYTF. The CDR3 DNA reads as TGTGCCAGCAGCTTAGGCCGAGCTAACTATGGCTACACCTTC.

V is TRBV3-1 (or the pseudogene TRBV3-2) and J is TRBJ2-5; TRBD1 is a possible D gene (6 bases). This CDR3 comprises 12 residues. Per the germline V gene, CDR1 is LGHDT and CDR2 is YNNKEL (reference sequence). The V and J ends lost 0 bases and 7 bases respectively, with 6 bases between them. The CDR3 nucleotides read TGTGCCAGCAGCCAAGACAGGGGGACCCAGTACTTC. Translation: CASSQDRGTQYF.

The rearrangement uses TRBV5-6 and TRBJ1-2; unclear D gene. Trimming removed 0 bases from V and 5 bases from J, with 5 bases in between. The CDR3 extends over 12 amino acids. CDR1 and CDR2 (germline): SGHDT, YYEEEE. CDR3 amino acids: CASSLDFYGYTF. DNA of the CDR3: TGTGCCAGCAGCTTGGACTTTTATGGCTACACCTTC.

The chain recombines TRBV15 with TRBJ2-6; 9 nucleotides agree with TRBD1. The V and J ends lost 4 bases and 0 bases, in that order; junction bases with no gene match: 1. CDR3 size: 16 residues. Germline V gene sequence: CDR1 LNHNV, CDR2 YYDKDF (reference sequence). This CDR3 is CATSMDRGSGANVLTF. The CDR3 bases are TGTGCCACCAGCATGGACAGGGGCTCTGGGGCCAACGTCCTGACTTTC.

The chain couples TRBV5-1 to TRBJ1-1; D perhaps matches TRBD1 (5 bases). CDR1 is SGHRS and CDR2 is YFSETQ in the germline V gene. The ends were cut back, 0 bases at V and 0 bases at J, with 21 bases in the middle. The CDR3 has 19 amino acids. The CDR3 here is CASSLVRQHRGGLNTEAFF. The CDR3 nucleotides read TGCGCCAGCAGCTTGGTCCGGCAGCATAGGGGAGGGTTGAACACTGAAGCTTTCTTT.

The rearrangement joins TRBV2 to TRBJ1-1, with D perhaps TRBD1 (6 bases). The length of the CDR3 is 14 residues. Trimming left V 6 bases short and J 4 bases short, with 15 bases between. Looked up from germline, CDR1 is SNHLY and CDR2 is FYNNEI. CDR3 sequence reads: CASRRSTGLTEAFF. CDR3 sequence (DNA): TGTGCCAGCAGACGTTCGACAGGCCTCACTGAAGCTTTCTTT.

The chain combines TRBV19 with TRBJ2-6; D is unclear. The V and J ends lost 3 bases and 0 bases respectively, with 9 bases between them. The CDR3 spans 16 residues. Germline V gene sequence: CDR1 LNHDA, CDR2 SQIVND (reference sequence). CDR3 loop: CASSISISSGANVLTF. For the CDR3, the DNA is TGTGCCAGTAGTATTTCGATTAGCTCTGGGGCCAACGTCCTGACTTTC.